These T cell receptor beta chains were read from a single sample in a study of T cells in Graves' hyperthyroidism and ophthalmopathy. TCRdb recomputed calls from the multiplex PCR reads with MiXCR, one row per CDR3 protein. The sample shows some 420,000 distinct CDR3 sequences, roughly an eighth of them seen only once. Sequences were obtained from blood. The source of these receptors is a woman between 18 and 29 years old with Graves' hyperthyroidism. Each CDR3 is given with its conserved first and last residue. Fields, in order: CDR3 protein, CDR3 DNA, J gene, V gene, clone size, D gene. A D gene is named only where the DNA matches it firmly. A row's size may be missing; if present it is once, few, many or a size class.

CDR3 protein: CSVCRDSYEQYF
CDR3 DNA: TGCAGCGTTTGCCGGGACAGCTACGAGCAGTACTTC
J gene: TRBJ2-7
V gene: TRBV29-1
clone size: many
D gene: TRBD1

CDR3 protein: CASSLETYGGYTF
CDR3 DNA: TGCGCCAGCAGCTTGGAAACATATGGGGGCTACACCTTC
J gene: TRBJ1-2
V gene: TRBV5-1
clone size: many
D gene: -

CDR3 protein: CASSLEGLAGGRDEQYF
CDR3 DNA: TGTGCCAGCAGCTTAGAGGGACTAGCGGGAGGTCGCGACGAGCAGTACTTC
J gene: TRBJ2-7
V gene: TRBV11-2
clone size: few
D gene: TRBD2

CDR3 protein: CSVCPRGQFSAQYF
CDR3 DNA: TGCAGCGTTTGTCCTAGGGGGCAGTTTTCGGCCCAGTACTTC
J gene: TRBJ2-5
V gene: TRBV29-1
clone size: many
D gene: TRBD1

CDR3 protein: CASSPQSNQGGSYNSPLHF
CDR3 DNA: TGTGCCAGCAGCCCCCAAAGTAACCAGGGAGGGTCCTATAATTCACCCCTCCACTTT
J gene: TRBJ1-6
V gene: TRBV3-1
clone size: -
D gene: -

CDR3 protein: CASSLDGTGFAFF
CDR3 DNA: TGTGCCAGCAGCTTAGACGGGACAGGGTTCGCTTTCTTT
J gene: TRBJ1-1
V gene: TRBV7-2
clone size: few
D gene: TRBD1

CDR3 protein: CASSAGQGMNTEAFF
CDR3 DNA: TGTGCCAGCAGTGCCGGACAGGGAATGAACACTGAAGCTTTCTTT
J gene: TRBJ1-1
V gene: TRBV2
clone size: -
D gene: TRBD1

CDR3 protein: CASSSFKRTVGNEQFF
CDR3 DNA: TGTGCCAGCAGCTCTTTCAAGAGGACAGTGGGCAATGAGCAGTTCTTC
J gene: TRBJ2-1
V gene: TRBV7-3
clone size: -
D gene: -

CDR3 protein: CASSSTSGHNEQFF
CDR3 DNA: TGCGCCAGCAGCTCTACTAGCGGGCATAATGAGCAGTTCTTC
J gene: TRBJ2-1
V gene: TRBV5-1
clone size: -
D gene: TRBD2

CDR3 protein: CASSLKSSGRATDTQYF
CDR3 DNA: TGTGCCAGCAGTTTGAAGTCTAGCGGGAGGGCCACAGATACGCAGTATTTT
J gene: TRBJ2-3
V gene: TRBV12-3/TRBV12-4
clone size: many
D gene: TRBD2

CDR3 protein: CSVEGGSGNTIYF
CDR3 DNA: TGCAGCGTTGAAGGTGGATCTGGAAACACCATATATTTT
J gene: TRBJ1-3
V gene: TRBV29-1
clone size: once
D gene: -

CDR3 protein: CASSSPRSYEQYF
CDR3 DNA: TGTGCCAGCAGCTCACCCCGCTCCTACGAGCAGTACTTC
J gene: TRBJ2-7
V gene: TRBV27
clone size: many
D gene: -

CDR3 protein: CASSTPLILTGGYTF
CDR3 DNA: TGTGCCAGTAGTACGCCCCTGATACTCACAGGTGGCTACACCTTC
J gene: TRBJ1-2
V gene: TRBV19
clone size: -
D gene: -

CDR3 protein: CASSLGWELAETQYF
CDR3 DNA: TGTGCCAGCAGTTTAGGATGGGAGCTGGCCGAGACCCAGTACTTC
J gene: TRBJ2-5
V gene: TRBV6-1
clone size: -
D gene: -

CDR3 protein: CASSVLERTGGIYEQYF
CDR3 DNA: TGTGCCAGCAGCGTATTAGAACGGACAGGGGGTATATACGAGCAGTACTTC
J gene: TRBJ2-7
V gene: TRBV3-1
clone size: -
D gene: TRBD1

CDR3 protein: CASSDRTSGRDTGELFF
CDR3 DNA: TGTGCCAGCAGTGACCGGACTAGCGGGAGGGACACCGGGGAGCTGTTTTTT
J gene: TRBJ2-2
V gene: TRBV6-4
clone size: -
D gene: TRBD2

CDR3 protein: CASSHTSGRAEVGTDTQYF
CDR3 DNA: TGTGCCAGCAGTCACACTAGCGGGAGGGCCGAAGTGGGCACAGATACGCAGTATTTT
J gene: TRBJ2-3
V gene: TRBV28
clone size: many
D gene: TRBD2

CDR3 protein: CASSYSVDEQYF
CDR3 DNA: TGTGCCAGCAGTTATAGCGTCGACGAGCAGTACTTC
J gene: TRBJ2-7
V gene: TRBV6-5
clone size: few
D gene: -

CDR3 protein: CASRGIGVNQPQHF
CDR3 DNA: TGTGCCAGCAGAGGGATAGGGGTCAATCAGCCCCAGCATTTT
J gene: TRBJ1-5
V gene: TRBV12-3/TRBV12-4
clone size: many
D gene: -

CDR3 protein: CASSLGLGNAYNEQFF
CDR3 DNA: TGTGCCAGCAGCTTGGGTTTAGGGAACGCCTACAATGAGCAGTTCTTC
J gene: TRBJ2-1
V gene: TRBV5-6
clone size: -
D gene: -

CDR3 protein: CSARDGGTGNTIYF
CDR3 DNA: TGCAGTGCTAGAGATGGGGGGACTGGAAACACCATATATTTT
J gene: TRBJ1-3
V gene: TRBV20-1
clone size: -
D gene: -

CDR3 protein: CASSPQTGGGDEQYF
CDR3 DNA: TGTGCCAGCAGTCCTCAGACAGGGGGAGGCGACGAGCAGTACTTC
J gene: TRBJ2-7
V gene: TRBV6-1
clone size: many
D gene: TRBD1

CDR3 protein: CASSLVTRTLNTEAFF
CDR3 DNA: TGTGCCAGCAGCTTAGTTACCCGGACTTTGAACACTGAAGCTTTCTTT
J gene: TRBJ1-1
V gene: TRBV11-2
clone size: many
D gene: -

CDR3 protein: CATSVGEGGETQYF
CDR3 DNA: TGTGCCACCAGCGTCGGTGAAGGGGGAGAGACCCAGTACTTC
J gene: TRBJ2-5
V gene: TRBV15
clone size: many
D gene: -

CDR3 protein: CASSFPSGSNEQFF
CDR3 DNA: TGCGCCAGCAGCTTTCCTAGCGGGAGCAATGAGCAGTTCTTC
J gene: TRBJ2-1
V gene: TRBV5-1
clone size: few
D gene: TRBD2

CDR3 protein: CSAREPNREGQPQHF
CDR3 DNA: TGCAGTGCTAGAGAACCGAACAGGGAGGGTCAGCCCCAGCATTTT
J gene: TRBJ1-5
V gene: TRBV20-1
clone size: few
D gene: -

CDR3 protein: CASSDPGLAGVETQYF
CDR3 DNA: TGCGCCAGCAGTGACCCGGGACTAGCGGGAGTAGAGACCCAGTACTTC
J gene: TRBJ2-5
V gene: TRBV10-1
clone size: many
D gene: TRBD2

CDR3 protein: CASSARTEAFF
CDR3 DNA: TGTGCCAGCAGTGCCCGGACTGAAGCTTTCTTT
J gene: TRBJ1-1
V gene: TRBV6-1
clone size: few
D gene: -

CDR3 protein: CASSQGMSNQPQHF
CDR3 DNA: TGTGCCAGCAGCCAAGGGATGTCCAATCAGCCCCAGCATTTT
J gene: TRBJ1-5
V gene: TRBV3-1
clone size: many
D gene: -

CDR3 protein: CASSAQSRDEQYF
CDR3 DNA: TGCGCCAGCAGTGCACAGTCCAGGGACGAGCAGTACTTC
J gene: TRBJ2-7
V gene: TRBV4-1
clone size: few
D gene: -

CDR3 protein: CSARRESYNEQFF
CDR3 DNA: TGCAGTGCTAGACGGGAGTCCTACAATGAGCAGTTCTTC
J gene: TRBJ2-1
V gene: TRBV20-1
clone size: many
D gene: -

CDR3 protein: CSASVAGGDTQYF
CDR3 DNA: TGCAGTGCTAGCGTTGCGGGGGGGGATACGCAGTATTTT
J gene: TRBJ2-3
V gene: TRBV20-1
clone size: many
D gene: TRBD2

CDR3 protein: CASSLEQGARGYTF
CDR3 DNA: TGTGCCAGCAGTTTAGAACAGGGGGCGCGGGGCTACACCTTC
J gene: TRBJ1-2
V gene: TRBV12-3/TRBV12-4
clone size: few
D gene: TRBD1

CDR3 protein: CASSRDREVAFF
CDR3 DNA: TGTGCCAGCAGCCGAGACAGGGAAGTGGCTTTCTTT
J gene: TRBJ1-1
V gene: TRBV5-8
clone size: few
D gene: TRBD1

CDR3 protein: CASSLHGEKLFF
CDR3 DNA: TGTGCCAGCAGCCTCCATGGGGAAAAACTGTTTTTT
J gene: TRBJ1-4
V gene: TRBV3-1
clone size: few
D gene: -

CDR3 protein: CASSYSTWETSYEQYF
CDR3 DNA: TGTGCCAGCAGTTACTCGACTTGGGAGACTTCCTACGAGCAGTACTTC
J gene: TRBJ2-7
V gene: TRBV6-5
clone size: many
D gene: -

CDR3 protein: CASSLSQGSNQPQHF
CDR3 DNA: TGTGCCAGCAGTTTAAGTCAGGGGAGCAATCAGCCCCAGCATTTT
J gene: TRBJ1-5
V gene: TRBV27
clone size: many
D gene: -

CDR3 protein: CASSPGTVDEQYF
CDR3 DNA: TGTGCCAGTAGTCCCGGGACGGTTGATGAGCAGTACTTC
J gene: TRBJ2-7
V gene: TRBV19
clone size: few
D gene: -

CDR3 protein: CAWTSQTSANTGELFF
CDR3 DNA: TGTGCCTGGACCTCGCAGACTAGCGCGAACACCGGGGAGCTGTTTTTT
J gene: TRBJ2-2
V gene: TRBV30
clone size: -
D gene: TRBD2

CDR3 protein: CATSDRASVAEQYF
CDR3 DNA: TGTGCCACCAGTGACCGGGCCTCCGTCGCTGAGCAGTACTTC
J gene: TRBJ2-7
V gene: TRBV24-1
clone size: -
D gene: -

CDR3 protein: CATSREALDTGELFF
CDR3 DNA: TGTGCCACCAGCAGAGAAGCGTTGGACACCGGGGAGCTGTTTTTT
J gene: TRBJ2-2
V gene: TRBV15
clone size: many
D gene: -